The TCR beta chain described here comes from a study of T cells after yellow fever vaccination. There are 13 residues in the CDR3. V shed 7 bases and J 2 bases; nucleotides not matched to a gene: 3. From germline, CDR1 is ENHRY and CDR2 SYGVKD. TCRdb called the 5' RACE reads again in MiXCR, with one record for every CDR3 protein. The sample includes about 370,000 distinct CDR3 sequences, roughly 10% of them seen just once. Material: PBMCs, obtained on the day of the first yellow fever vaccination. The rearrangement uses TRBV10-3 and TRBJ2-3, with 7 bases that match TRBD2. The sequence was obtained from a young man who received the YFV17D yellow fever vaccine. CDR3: CAINGGTTDTQYF. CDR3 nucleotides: TGTGCCATCAACGGGGGGACCACAGATACGCAGTATTTT.